This TCR beta chain appears in the sequencing data of a study of T cell responses to AZD1222 COVID-19 vaccine. Across the whole study: Researchers grouped second doses given at about 4 or about 12 weeks into one pool.

V trimming: 2 bases; J trimming: 3 bases; junction bases outside the gene matches: 6. The CDR3 covers 15 residues. Germline V CDR1 and CDR2: MNHNY, SVGAGI (reference sequence). Whole-study findings and limits: There were mostly white British donors and more females than males, and clonal diversity was possibly underestimated. The reported proportion of spike-specific TCRs targeting unmutated variant regions was nearly half. At baseline, just a handful of AZD1222 recipients tested seropositive.

TCRdb keeps only in-frame clones here, not all; method: immunoSEQ multiplex PCR. The repertoire holds about 140,000 clones, roughly 90% seen once, with more than 2.5% in the top ten. A word on this clone: Its antigen is undetermined.

This receptor was identified in an adult in good health. V and J are TRBV6-6 and TRBJ1-1, with 7 bases identical to TRBD1. Material: peripheral blood, obtained on day 0 of AZD1222 vaccination. The DNA for the CDR3 is TGTGCCAGCAGTTACAGTCCAGGGGGGGACACTGAAGCTTTCTTT. Its protein is CASSYSPGGDTEAFF.